The 13 T cell receptor beta chains given below trace back to one sample, sequenced in a study of CD8 T cells in Susac syndrome. When the RNA was reverse transcribed, random hexamers were used with an input of roughly 0.5 to 1 ug. Each CDR3 protein gets one entry after TCRdb re-called the immunoSEQ multiplex PCR reads with MiXCR. The sample lists a few hundred thousand distinct CDR3 sequences; around 92% were seen once. Sequences were obtained from CD4+ T cells from PBMCs. The receptors were sampled from a human donor with multiple sclerosis.

V and J are TRBV5-1 and TRBJ2-1; D possibly uses TRBD1 or TRBD2 (6 bases each). The CDR3 has 18 amino acids. V was trimmed by 4 bases and J by 3 bases, leaving 23 bases between them. Per germline, CDR1 SGHRS and CDR2 YFSETQ. As DNA, the CDR3 is TGCGCCAGCAGCCCCAAAGGGAGGACAGTTAGGGACTACAATGAGCAGTTCTTC. It yields the protein CASSPKGRTVRDYNEQFF.

This clonotype is a singleton in its sample. The rearrangement uses TRBV20-1 and TRBJ2-7, with 8 bases matching TRBD1. Trimming at V came to 6 bases and at J to 1 base, leaving 8 bases not matched to a gene. This CDR3 spans 14 amino acids. CDR1 and CDR2 from the germline V gene are DFQATT and SNEGSKA (reference sequence). CDR3 amino acids: CSASGQGMSYEQYF. DNA for the CDR3: TGCAGTGCCAGCGGACAGGGTATGTCCTACGAGCAGTACTTC.

The V gene is TRBV3-1, the J gene TRBJ2-6; no definite D call. V was trimmed by 0 bases and J by 4 bases, leaving 7 bases between them. Looked up from germline, CDR1 is LGHDT and CDR2 is YNNKEL (reference sequence). The CDR3 is made up of 15 amino acids. CDR3 nucleotide sequence: TGTGCCAGCAGCCAAGAGGTCTTGGGGGCCAACGTCCTGACTTTC. Amino acid sequence: CASSQEVLGANVLTF.

This chain joins TRBV5-1 and TRBJ2-1; D remains unclear. Per germline, CDR1 SGHRS and CDR2 YFSETQ. The CDR3 is made up of 18 amino acids. V was pared by 3 bases and J by 5 bases, with 24 bases between. CDR3 sequence (DNA): TGCGCCAGCAGCTATTTAACCGGACGGAGACGGCTGGACAATGAGCAGTTCTTC. It encodes CASSYLTGRRRLDNEQFF.

The chain links TRBV5-4 to TRBJ2-5, with 11 positions matching TRBD1. The CDR3 is made up of 15 amino acids. The germline CDR1 and CDR2 sequences are SGHNT and YYREEE (reference sequence). With 4 bases clipped from V and 3 bases from J, the junction kept 5 bases outside the gene matches. The CDR3 DNA is TGTGCCAGCAGCCCGGACAGGGGGCGGAAAGAGACCCAGTACTTC. It codes for CASSPDRGRKETQYF.

The DNA of the CDR3 is TGCAGTGCTAGGGGGGAGAGGAATGGCTACACCTTC. Amino acid sequence: CSARGERNGYTF. The chain joins TRBV20-1 to TRBJ1-2; D is perhaps TRBD1 (5 bases). Trimming removed 3 bases from V and 6 bases from J, with 11 bases in between. The germline gives CDR1 DFQATT, CDR2 SNEGSKA (reference sequence). The CDR3 consists of 12 residues.

The CDR3 protein is CASSFPGETQYF. The CDR3 DNA follows: TGTGCCAGCAGTTTTCCGGGCGAGACCCAGTACTTC. The chain employs TRBV6-6 and TRBJ2-5; no firm D call. Trimming shortened V by 4 bases and J by 5 bases, and 8 bases separated the two germline ends. The CDR3 is 12 amino acids. The V gene's germline CDR1 is MNHNY and CDR2 SVGAGI (reference sequence).

The chain has TRBV18 and TRBJ1-1, with 9 bases fitting TRBD1. The V and J ends lost 1 base and 4 bases, in that order; junction bases with no gene match: 10. There are 17 residues in the CDR3. The V gene's germline CDR1 is KGHSH and CDR2 LQKENI. The CDR3 sequence is CASSPRVTGQGSTEAFF. The CDR3 DNA reads TGTGCCAGCTCACCACGTGTCACCGGACAGGGGTCCACTGAAGCTTTCTTT.

The rearrangement joins TRBV5-1 to TRBJ2-3; the D gene could be TRBD1 or TRBD2 (5 bases each). Germline lookup yields CDR1 SGHRS and CDR2 YFSETQ. The CDR3 loop spans 16 amino acids. Trimming removed 0 bases from V and 1 base from J, with 12 bases in between. CDR3 DNA: TGCGCCAGCAGCTTGGCCGGGACCCCCGGCACAGATACGCAGTATTTT. This encodes CASSLAGTPGTDTQYF.

The chain is built from TRBV12-3 or TRBV12-4 and TRBJ1-2; 7 bases fit TRBD1. The CDR3 loop spans 13 amino acids. The J segment lost 3 bases and the V segment lost 5 bases, leaving 3 bases of the junction unmatched. This chain's CDR3 is CASSEGADYGYTF. The CDR3 region has the DNA TGTGCCAGCAGTGAGGGGGCGGACTATGGCTACACCTTC.

The gene calls are TRBV3-1 and TRBJ2-5, with D possibly being TRBD2 (6 bases). The germline V gene has CDR1 LGHDT and CDR2 YNNKEL (reference sequence). With 4 bases removed from V and 1 base from J, the gap between germline ends came to 13 bases. The CDR3 has 15 residues. The CDR3, as DNA: TGTGCCAGCAGCCGGGCGCGGGGACCCCAAGAGACCCAGTACTTC. Translated: CASSRARGPQETQYF.

The chain has TRBV30 and TRBJ2-2, with 8 positions matching TRBD2. Unmatched junction bases numbered 8, after V lost 4 bases and J lost 4 bases. Germline V gene data show CDR1 as GTSNPN and CDR2 as SVGIG (reference sequence). This CDR3 spans 15 amino acids. CDR3 sequence: CAWNPGGQGTGELFF. The CDR3 region has the DNA TGTGCCTGGAACCCGGGGGGGCAGGGCACCGGGGAGCTGTTTTTT. The full variable domain, its missing parts supplied by reference TRBV30 and TRBJ2-2, is SQTIHQWPATLVQPVGSPLSLECTVEGTSNPNLYWYRQAAGRGLQLLFYSVGIGQISSEVPQNLSASRPQDRQFILSSKKLLLSDSGFYLCAWNPGGQGTGELFFGEGSRLTVL.

The chain employs TRBV12-3 or TRBV12-4 and TRBJ2-3; D is undetermined. The V gene lost 5 bases and the J gene lost 2 bases, with 8 bases spanning the gap. CDR3 length: 13 amino acids. The DNA for the CDR3 is TGTGCCAGCAGTCAAGGATTCACAGATACGCAGTATTTT. Protein: CASSQGFTDTQYF.